These T cell receptor beta chains were read from a single sample in a study of T cell changes during pregnancy in multiple sclerosis. The protocol was immunoSEQ multiplex PCR, while the TCRdb copy is restricted to in-frame clones and leaves out a portion. This sample has tens of thousands of clones, with about nine tenths found just once. The sequences come from peripheral blood, collected in the first trimester of pregnancy. The receptors originated from a female donor with multiple sclerosis, enrolled in a pregnancy study. The CDR3 runs from the conserved cysteine through the conserved F or W. The D gene is left open where the match is weak. A clone size is listed for some rows: how often the clone was seen (once, few, many), or a class if it is expanded.

d_call	clone_size	v_call	j_call	cdr3_nt	cdr3_aa
TRBD1	.	TRBV7-2	TRBJ1-1	TGTGCCAGCAGCTCCGGGACAGGGGCCTCCCCAAGCACTGAAGCTTTCTTT	CASSSGTGASPSTEAFF
.	.	TRBV19	TRBJ2-1	TGTGCCAGTAGTATCGAGCATGAGCAGTTCTTC	CASSIEHEQFF
TRBD2	.	TRBV7-3	TRBJ2-1	TGTGCCAGCAGCTCTACCGGACTAGCGGGTAAATACAATGAGCAGTTCTTC	CASSSTGLAGKYNEQFF
TRBD2	.	TRBV11-2	TRBJ2-1	TGTGCCAGCAGCTCGACCGGGACTAGCATCTACAATGAGCAGTTCTTC	CASSSTGTSIYNEQFF
.	.	TRBV10-3	TRBJ2-7	TGTGCCATCAGTGAAGATCGGGGCGGCGGGGCCGAGCAGTACTTC	CAISEDRGGGAEQYF
TRBD1	.	TRBV6-6	TRBJ1-2	TGTGCCAGCAGTTACCGACAGGGTGGACTAATCGGCTACACCTTC	CASSYRQGGLIGYTF
.	.	TRBV11-2	TRBJ2-1	TGTGCCAGCAGCCCCCAGGGCAATGAGCAGTTCTTC	CASSPQGNEQFF
TRBD1	.	TRBV7-9	TRBJ2-3	TGCGCCAGCAGCCAAGATTTAGGGGGCTCGGGCACAGATACGCAGTATTTT	CASSQDLGGSGTDTQYF
TRBD1	once	TRBV9	TRBJ1-2	TGTGCCAGCAGCACACTACAGGGGGCTGGCTACACCTTC	CASSTLQGAGYTF
.	once	TRBV7-9	TRBJ1-5	TGTGCCAGCAGCGCTCCGGGAGGTCAGCCCCAGCATTTT	CASSAPGGQPQHF
TRBD2	.	TRBV5-1	TRBJ2-1	TGCGCCAGCAGCTCCGCGGGAGGCTCCTGGAATGAGCAGTTCTTC	CASSSAGGSWNEQFF
TRBD2	.	TRBV7-9	TRBJ2-5	TGTGCCAGCAGAGCTGGACTAGCGGGAGTCCAGCAAGAGACCCAGTACTTC	CASRAGLAGVQQETQYF
TRBD2	.	TRBV11-3	TRBJ2-1	TGTGCCAGCAGCTCCTCTAGCGGGAACTCCTACAATGAGCAGTTCTTC	CASSSSSGNSYNEQFF
TRBD1	.	TRBV4-3	TRBJ1-5	TGCGCCAGCAGCCAAGATTTCCCGTTTTCCCAGGGGGCGACTCGTGGCAATCAGCCCCAGCATTTT	CASSQDFPFSQGATRGNQPQHF
TRBD1	.	TRBV5-1	TRBJ1-3	TGCGCCAGCAGCAACTCGACAGGGTCCCGAAACACCATATATTTT	CASSNSTGSRNTIYF
.	few	TRBV10-3	TRBJ2-7	TGTGCCATCAGTGAGCCAGACCAGACACTCTACGAGCAGTACTTC	CAISEPDQTLYEQYF
.	.	TRBV7-6	TRBJ2-2	TGTGCCAGCAGCCCCAGCGGGCTTGGGGAGCTGTTTTTT	CASSPSGLGELFF
TRBD1	.	TRBV9	TRBJ1-1	TGTGCCAGCAGCAAAGGACAGGGGATCACTGAAGCTTTCTTT	CASSKGQGITEAFF
TRBD2	once	TRBV6-5	TRBJ2-1	TGTGCCAGCAGTACTTTAGCGGGATCTGACAATGAGCAGTTCTTC	CASSTLAGSDNEQFF
.	.	TRBV7-2	TRBJ1-1	TGTGCCAGCAGCTTAGTAACCTGGAGAACTGAAGCTTTCTTT	CASSLVTWRTEAFF
TRBD1	once	TRBV15	TRBJ1-3	TGTGCCACCAGCGGATACAGGGGTGGCGGAAACACCATATATTTT	CATSGYRGGGNTIYF
TRBD2	.	TRBV9	TRBJ2-1	TGTGCCAGCAGCGTAGTAGCGGGAGGCGCATTTGGTGAGCAGTTCTTC	CASSVVAGGAFGEQFF
TRBD2	.	TRBV28	TRBJ2-1	TGTGCCAGCAGTACCCCGGGAGGCTCCTACAATGAGCAGTTCTTC	CASSTPGGSYNEQFF
.	.	TRBV5-1	TRBJ2-3	TGCGCCAGCAGCTTCGGGAATTCTTACACAGATACGCAGTATTTT	CASSFGNSYTDTQYF
.	.	TRBV9	TRBJ1-4	TGTGCCAGCAGCCCAGAAGCAACTAATGAAAAACTGTTTTTT	CASSPEATNEKLFF
.	once	TRBV28	TRBJ2-1	TGTGCCACCGCTGGCGGCTCCTACAATGAGCAGTTCTTC	CATAGGSYNEQFF
.	.	TRBV7-9	TRBJ2-7	TGTGCCAGCAGCTTAGGCCTAGCTACAGGGAAAGACACCTACGAGCAGTACTTC	CASSLGLATGKDTYEQYF
.	.	TRBV5-4	TRBJ1-1	TGTGCCAGCAGCTTCGGCGACGGACAGACGAACACTGAAGCTTTCTTT	CASSFGDGQTNTEAFF
TRBD2	.	TRBV9	TRBJ2-3	TGTGCCAGCAGCGTAGGACCTAGCGGGAGAGATACGCAGTATTTT	CASSVGPSGRDTQYF
.	once	TRBV16	TRBJ1-5	TGTGCCAGCAGCCAATGGCCCGAAAACAAACTAGATCAGCCCCAGCATTTT	CASSQWPENKLDQPQHF
.	.	TRBV4-3	TRBJ2-7	TGCGCCAGCAGCCCAGGAAGGCGCGTTTACGAGCAGTACTTC	CASSPGRRVYEQYF
TRBD2	once	TRBV10-3	TRBJ2-7	TGTGCCATCAGTGAAACTAGCGGGACCTACGAGCAGTACTTC	CAISETSGTYEQYF
.	.	TRBV7-7	TRBJ2-3	TGTGCTAGCAGCTCCACAGGGTTAAGCGATACGCAGTATTTT	CASSSTGLSDTQYF
TRBD1	.	TRBV6-6	TRBJ2-3	TGTGCCAGCAGTTATCAGGGGGCTCGCACAGATACGCAGTATTTT	CASSYQGARTDTQYF
.	.	TRBV21-1	TRBJ1-1	TGTGCCAGCAGCCCTCGGACAGGGCTGAACACTGAAGCTTTCTTT	CASSPRTGLNTEAFF